A single sample is the source of the 22 T cell receptor beta chains below, sequenced in a study of T cell responses to AZD1222 COVID-19 vaccine. Libraries were prepared by immunoSEQ multiplex PCR; TCRdb keeps only in-frame clonotypes and omits some of them. The sample includes 110,000 to 150,000 clones, 92% of them seen just once. Sequenced material: peripheral blood, taken 28 days after the second AZD1222 dose. These receptors all stem from an adult who received the AZD1222 COVID-19 vaccine.

This clone was recorded once. J is TRBJ1-1 and V is TRBV16; no clear D gene. The CDR3 loop spans 16 amino acids. With 0 bases removed from V and 1 base from J, the gap between germline ends came to 12 bases. Germline loops: CDR1 KGHSY, CDR2 FQNENV. CDR3 sequence reads: CASSQSGRARNTEAFF. The CDR3 nucleotides are TGTGCCAGCAGCCAATCGGGGAGGGCGAGGAACACTGAAGCTTTCTTT.

The rearrangement uses TRBV18 and TRBJ1-6, with TRBD1 as a possible D gene (5 bases). CDR3 length: 13 residues. V was cut by 3 bases and J by 10 bases, with 10 bases left in between. CDR1 and CDR2 from the germline V gene are KGHSH and LQKENI. As DNA, the CDR3 is TGTGCCAGCTCACCGGACACTGGCTCACCCCTCCACTTT. This codes for CASSPDTGSPLHF.

This clone was detected only a few times. The genes are TRBV7-9 and TRBJ1-3; no firm D call. V dropped 0 bases and J dropped 4 bases, with 7 bases sitting between them. Germline CDR1 and CDR2: SEHNR and FQNEAQ (reference sequence). This CDR3 spans 14 amino acids. CDR3 residues: CASSLAESGNTIYF. The CDR3 region has the DNA TGTGCCAGCAGCTTAGCAGAATCCGGAAACACCATATATTTT.

This chain joins TRBV2 and TRBJ2-2; TRBD1 might be the D (5 bases). V lost 3 bases, J lost 5 bases, and 7 bases lay in between. Germline V CDR1 and CDR2: SNHLY, FYNNEI. The CDR3 length is 13 residues. CDR3: CASSDRVTGELFF. As DNA, the CDR3 is TGTGCCAGCAGTGACAGGGTGACCGGGGAGCTGTTTTTT.

The J gene is TRBJ1-3, the V gene TRBV3-1 (or the pseudogene TRBV3-2); no reliable D call. Germline V gene sequence: CDR1 LGHDT, CDR2 YNNKEL (reference sequence). Trimming removed 0 bases at V and 0 bases at J, with 12 bases between. This CDR3 has 17 residues. The CDR3 nucleotides are TGTGCCAGCAGCCAAGATCAGGTTGGGTACTCTGGAAACACCATATATTTT. Residues: CASSQDQVGYSGNTIYF.

V and J are TRBV10-2 and TRBJ2-2; D unclear. Between the trimmed V and J ends, which lost 5 bases and 0 bases, there was a span of 7 bases. The CDR3 length is 14 residues. In germline, CDR1 is WSHSY, CDR2 SAAADI. CDR3 bases: TGCGCCAGCAGTTTAGGAGCGAACACCGGGGAGCTGTTTTTT. Translated, it gives CASSLGANTGELFF.

This sequence joins TRBV7-2 and TRBJ1-5, with D uncertain. The V gene lost 8 bases and the J gene lost 6 bases, with 20 bases spanning the gap. From germline, CDR1 is SGHTA and CDR2 FQGNSA. This CDR3 has 15 residues. CDR3 residues: CASAVGTTTGQPQHF. CDR3 coding DNA: TGTGCCAGCGCGGTGGGAACTACCACGGGTCAGCCCCAGCATTTT.

This chain uses TRBV5-6 with TRBJ2-5; D not certain. Trimming removed 2 bases at V and 6 bases at J, with 5 bases between. This CDR3 is 11 amino acids long. Germline V CDR1 and CDR2: SGHDT, YYEEEE. In nucleotides, the CDR3 is TGTGCCAGCAGCTTTTGGAAGACCCAGTACTTC. This gives the protein CASSFWKTQYF.

This clone has at least ten counts. V and J are TRBV6-2 or TRBV6-3 and TRBJ1-5; no definite D call. Germline-derived CDR1 and CDR2 are MNHEY and SVGEGT. This CDR3 spans 13 amino acids. The V end was cut by 2 bases, the J end by 1 base, with 3 bases between. As DNA, the CDR3 is TGTGCCAGCAGTTACGAGAGCAATCAGCCCCAGCATTTT. Protein: CASSYESNQPQHF.

CDR3 sequence: CASSQDPQRPGELFF. The DNA for the CDR3 is TGTGCCAGCAGCCAAGATCCCCAGCGTCCGGGGGAGCTGTTTTTT. The rearrangement joins TRBV4-2 to TRBJ2-2; no definite D call. Per germline, CDR1 LGHNA and CDR2 YNFKEQ. Trimming removed 0 bases at V and 8 bases at J, with 13 bases between. There are 15 residues in the CDR3.

The chain has TRBV5-6 and TRBJ2-7; TRBD2 is a possible D gene (8 bases). CDR1 is SGHDT and CDR2 is YYEEEE in the germline V gene. The CDR3 totals 14 residues. V lost 9 bases to trimming and J lost 2 bases, with 18 bases between them. The CDR3 sequence is CATRQGLEAYEQYF. CDR3 nucleotide sequence: TGTGCCACCCGACAGGGACTAGAAGCCTACGAGCAGTACTTC.

The gene calls are TRBV3-1 (or the pseudogene TRBV3-2) and TRBJ1-1; the D gene is possibly TRBD1 (6 bases). With 5 bases removed from V and 4 bases from J, the gap between germline ends came to 14 bases. Germline CDR1 LGHDT, CDR2 YNNKEL (reference sequence). This CDR3 has 14 residues. CDR3 nucleotides: TGTGCCAGCAGCTACATGGGGGGGGCCACTGAAGCTTTCTTT. Translating gives CASSYMGGATEAFF.

The chain recombines TRBV30 with TRBJ1-2, with D perhaps matching TRBD1 (5 bases). The CDR3 loop spans 14 amino acids. V gave up 0 bases and J gave up 8 bases, with 16 bases separating them. Germline V gene sequence: CDR1 GTSNPN, CDR2 SVGIG (reference sequence). The CDR3 DNA follows: TGTGCCTGGAGTGTATCTCGCGGCAGGGCGGGCTACACCTTC. Its translation: CAWSVSRGRAGYTF.

The rearrangement links TRBV12-3 or TRBV12-4 to TRBJ1-2, with 7 bases identical to TRBD1. Germline trimming cut 5 bases from V and 4 bases from J; bases unmatched to any gene: 4. The CDR3 consists of 13 residues. The CDR3 region is CASSLQGSYGYTF. The DNA for the CDR3 is TGTGCCAGCAGTCTACAGGGGAGCTATGGCTACACCTTC.

Written as DNA, the CDR3 is TGTGCCAGCGGGGAGCGGGCAGAAAAACTGTTTTTT. Its translation: CASGERAEKLFF. The V and J genes are TRBV28 and TRBJ1-4; no reliable D call. Trimming removed 8 bases at V and 8 bases at J, with 12 bases between. The CDR3 spans 12 residues. Per germline, CDR1 MDHEN and CDR2 SYDVKM.

This chain uses TRBV19 with TRBJ2-7; 8 positions agree with TRBD1. The CDR3 consists of 14 residues. Germline assignment: CDR1 LNHDA and CDR2 SQIVND (reference sequence). The V segment lost 5 bases and the J segment 0 bases; nucleotides outside the gene matches: 3. The CDR3 protein is CASSVDRASYEQYF. The CDR3 DNA follows: TGTGCCAGTAGTGTGGACAGGGCCTCCTACGAGCAGTACTTC.

The table lists this clone with a count of one. The chain links TRBV11-3 to TRBJ2-2; D gene unclear. CDR3 length: 13 amino acids. Trimming shortened V by 3 bases and J by 5 bases, and 7 bases separated the two germline ends. CDR1 and CDR2 (germline): SGHNT, YENEEA. Here the CDR3 DNA reads TGTGCCAGCAGCTTCTCTAATACCGGGGAGCTGTTTTTT. It encodes CASSFSNTGELFF. Combining the CDR3 with reference TRBV11-3 and TRBJ2-2 gives the whole variable domain EAGVVQSPRYKIIEKKQPVAFWCNPISGHNTLYWYLQNLGQGPELLIRYENEEAVDDSQLPKDRFSAERLKGVDSTLKIQPAELGDSAVYLCASSFSNTGELFFGEGSRLTVL.

The J gene is TRBJ2-2, the V gene TRBV14; D tentatively fits TRBD1 or TRBD2 (6 bases each). This CDR3 comprises 15 residues. Germline lookup yields CDR1 SGHDN and CDR2 FVKESK. The V end was cut by 10 bases, the J end by 5 bases, with 20 bases between. The CDR3 is CATEVQGGKTGELFF. The CDR3 DNA sequence: TGTGCCACCGAGGTACAGGGCGGGAAGACCGGGGAGCTGTTTTTT.

The rearrangement joins TRBV2 to TRBJ2-1, with D possibly being TRBD2 (5 bases). V lost 8 bases, J lost 6 bases, and 14 bases lay in between. Germline lookup yields CDR1 SNHLY and CDR2 FYNNEI. The CDR3 runs to 13 residues. DNA of the CDR3: TGTGCCAGCGGCAAGGAGGCGGGCAATGAGCAGTTCTTC. It encodes CASGKEAGNEQFF.

This clone was counted a few times. The J gene is TRBJ2-7, the V gene TRBV10-3; TRBD1 or TRBD2 may be the D gene (5 bases each). This CDR3 contains 13 residues. V lost 0 bases and J 2 bases, leaving 5 bases between the germline ends. CDR1 ENHRY and CDR2 SYGVKD come from the germline V gene. CDR3 DNA: TGTGCCATCAGTGAGTCGGGACCCTACGAGCAGTACTTC. Protein product: CAISESGPYEQYF.

This sequence joins TRBV7-9 and TRBJ2-2; the D is unclear. The germline V gene encodes CDR1 SEHNR and CDR2 FQNEAQ (reference sequence). This CDR3 is 17 amino acids long. Trimming pared 1 base from V and 0 bases from J, leaving 12 bases between. The CDR3 protein is CASSLVGRTTNTGELFF. The CDR3 DNA reads TGTGCCAGCAGCTTAGTAGGACGGACCACGAACACCGGGGAGCTGTTTTTT.

V usage is TRBV7-9 and J usage is TRBJ2-3; 8 bases are shared with TRBD1. The CDR3 contains 14 residues. J was trimmed by 4 bases and V by 3 bases; bases with no gene match: 3. Germline values: CDR1 SEHNR, CDR2 FQNEAQ (reference sequence). CDR3 sequence (DNA): TGTGCCAGCAGCTTTGAGGACAGGGCAGATACGCAGTATTTT. Translating gives CASSFEDRADTQYF.